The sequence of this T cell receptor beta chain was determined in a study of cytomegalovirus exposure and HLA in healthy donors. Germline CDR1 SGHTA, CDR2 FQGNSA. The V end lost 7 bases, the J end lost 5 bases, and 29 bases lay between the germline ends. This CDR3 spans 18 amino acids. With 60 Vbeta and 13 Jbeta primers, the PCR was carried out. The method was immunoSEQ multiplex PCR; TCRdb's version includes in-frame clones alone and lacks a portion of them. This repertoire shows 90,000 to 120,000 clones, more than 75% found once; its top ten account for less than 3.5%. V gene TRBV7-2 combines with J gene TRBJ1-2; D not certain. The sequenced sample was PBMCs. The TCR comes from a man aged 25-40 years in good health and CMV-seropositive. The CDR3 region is CASILLDHLTNGRYGYTF. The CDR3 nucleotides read TGTGCCAGCATCCTCTTAGACCACTTAACTAACGGCCGATATGGCTACACCTTC.